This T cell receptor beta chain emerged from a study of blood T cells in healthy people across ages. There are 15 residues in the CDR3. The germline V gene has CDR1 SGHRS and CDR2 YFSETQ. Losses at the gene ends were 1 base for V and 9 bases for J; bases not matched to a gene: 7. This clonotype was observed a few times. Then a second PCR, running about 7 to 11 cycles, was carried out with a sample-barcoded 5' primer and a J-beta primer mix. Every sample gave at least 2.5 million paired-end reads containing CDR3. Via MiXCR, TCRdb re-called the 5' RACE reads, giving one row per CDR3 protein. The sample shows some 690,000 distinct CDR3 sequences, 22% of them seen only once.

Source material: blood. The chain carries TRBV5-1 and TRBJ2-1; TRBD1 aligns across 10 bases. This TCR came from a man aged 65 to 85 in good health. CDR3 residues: CASSLRRQGAFEQFF. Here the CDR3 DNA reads TGCGCCAGCAGCTTGAGGAGACAGGGGGCTTTTGAGCAGTTCTTC. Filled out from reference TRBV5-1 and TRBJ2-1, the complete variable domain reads KAGVTQTPRYLIKTRGQQVTLSCSPISGHRSVSWYQQTPGQGLQFLFEYFSETQRNKGNFPGRFSGRQFSNSRSEMNVSTLELGDSALYLCASSLRRQGAFEQFFGPGTRLTVL.